This entry is about one TCR beta chain. The source of the sample is a study of shared clonotypes between healthy human individuals. The CDR3 sequence is 16 residues long. Germline CDR1 reads SGHNT; CDR2 reads YYREEE (reference sequence). The V end lost 1 base, the J end lost 6 bases, and 18 bases lay between the germline ends. The repertoire was sequenced with immunoSEQ multiplex PCR; TCRdb's copy has only in-frame clones and lacks some. The sample carries roughly 1,100,000 clones, more than 60% recorded once. The chain links TRBV5-4 to TRBJ2-3, with a tentative D call TRBD2 (6 bases). This clonotype originated in a man between 18 and 35 years old in good health. The specimen sequenced was memory CD4+ T cells sorted from blood. Stated subset: CD45RA-negative fraction. This chain's CDR3 is CASSLTVYGGEDTQYF. The DNA of the CDR3 is TGTGCCAGCAGCTTGACGGTCTACGGGGGAGAGGATACGCAGTATTTT.